This TCR beta chain originates from a study of blood T cell repertoires in COVID-19. On the study more broadly: Researchers got acute and convalescent COVID-19 samples from the United States, Italy and Spain. PBMCs, B-cell-depleted T cells, or T cells provided the cDNA or gDNA that made up the material.

Residents of about two dozen US areas, aged about 18 to 95 years, made up the participants. Two negative PCRs, clearance, or symptom resolution were required of recovered Cohort 3 donors. Measured with immunoSEQ multiplex PCR; TCRdb has only the in-frame clones, and not every one. Of a few hundred thousand clones in the sample, roughly nine tenths were seen once. Sequencing input: PBMCs or T cells enriched from blood (not recorded which). The TCR sequence derives from a man younger than 35 who had recovered from COVID-19.

CDR3 DNA: TGTGCCAGCAGCCAAGTGAGGGAAAGCCCCCTCCACTTT. Protein: CASSQVRESPLHF. The V and J genes are TRBV3-1 (or the pseudogene TRBV3-2) and TRBJ1-6; D gene uncertain. This CDR3 has 13 residues. The V gene's germline CDR1 is LGHDT and CDR2 YNNKEL (reference sequence). Trimming stripped 1 base from V and 13 bases from J, with 11 bases between.